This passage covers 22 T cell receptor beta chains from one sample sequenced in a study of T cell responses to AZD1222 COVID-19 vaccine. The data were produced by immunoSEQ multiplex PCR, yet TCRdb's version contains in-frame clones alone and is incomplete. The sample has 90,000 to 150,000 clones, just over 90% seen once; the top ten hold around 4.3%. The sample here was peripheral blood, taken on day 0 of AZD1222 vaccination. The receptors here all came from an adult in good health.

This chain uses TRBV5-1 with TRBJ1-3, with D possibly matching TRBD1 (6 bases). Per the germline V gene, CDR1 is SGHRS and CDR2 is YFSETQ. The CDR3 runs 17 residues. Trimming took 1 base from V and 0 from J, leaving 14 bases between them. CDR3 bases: TGCGCCAGCAGCTTGACGACAGGCCCTACCTCTGGAAACACCATATATTTT. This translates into CASSLTTGPTSGNTIYF.

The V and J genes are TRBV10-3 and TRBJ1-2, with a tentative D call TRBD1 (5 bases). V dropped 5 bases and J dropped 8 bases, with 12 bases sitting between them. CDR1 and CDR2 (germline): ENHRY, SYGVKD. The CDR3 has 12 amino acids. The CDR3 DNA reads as TGTGCCATCAGTAAGGACAAAATAGGCTACACCTTC. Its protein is CAISKDKIGYTF.

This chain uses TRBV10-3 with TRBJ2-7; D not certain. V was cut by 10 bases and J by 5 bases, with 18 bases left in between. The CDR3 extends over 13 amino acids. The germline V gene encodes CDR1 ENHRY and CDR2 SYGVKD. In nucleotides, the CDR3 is TGTGCCACCTCCGTCGGAATCACAGACGAGCAGTACTTC. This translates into CATSVGITDEQYF.

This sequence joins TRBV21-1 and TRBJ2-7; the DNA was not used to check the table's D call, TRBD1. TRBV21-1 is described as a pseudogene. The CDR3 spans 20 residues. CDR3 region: CASRISVEQAGSNTENEQYF. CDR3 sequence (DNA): TGTGCCAGCAGAATATCGGTCGAGCAGGCTGGCAGTAACACCGAAAACGAGCAGTACTTC.

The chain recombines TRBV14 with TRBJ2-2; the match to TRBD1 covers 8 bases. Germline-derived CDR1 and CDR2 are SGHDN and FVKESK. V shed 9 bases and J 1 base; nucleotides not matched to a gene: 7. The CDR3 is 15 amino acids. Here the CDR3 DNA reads TGTGCCAGACCTGCCGGGACAGGGAACACCGGGGAGCTGTTTTTT. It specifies CARPAGTGNTGELFF.

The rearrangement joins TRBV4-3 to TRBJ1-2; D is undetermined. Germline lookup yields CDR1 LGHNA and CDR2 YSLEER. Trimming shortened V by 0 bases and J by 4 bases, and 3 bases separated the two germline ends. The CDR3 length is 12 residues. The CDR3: CASSQDFYGYTF. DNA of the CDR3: TGCGCCAGCAGCCAAGATTTCTATGGCTACACCTTC.

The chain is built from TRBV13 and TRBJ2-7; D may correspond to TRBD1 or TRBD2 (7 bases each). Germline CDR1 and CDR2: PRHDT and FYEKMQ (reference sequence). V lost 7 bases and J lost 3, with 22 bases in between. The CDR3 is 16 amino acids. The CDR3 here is CASTQGGARALYEQYF. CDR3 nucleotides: TGTGCCAGCACCCAGGGGGGGGCTCGGGCCCTCTACGAGCAGTACTTC. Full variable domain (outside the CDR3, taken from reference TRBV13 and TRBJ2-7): AAGVIQSPRHLIKEKRETATLKCYPIPRHDTVYWYQQGPGQDPQFLISFYEKMQSDKGSIPDRFSAQQFSDYHSELNMSSLELGDSALYFCASTQGGARALYEQYFGPGTRLTVT.

CDR3 bases: TGTGCCAGCAGGGCAGGGGAGCCGAGGTATGGCTACACCTTC. Translating it yields CASRAGEPRYGYTF. This rearrangement joins TRBV2 to TRBJ1-2, with D tentatively TRBD1 (6 bases). In germline, CDR1 is SNHLY, CDR2 FYNNEI. CDR3 length equals 14 residues. Deletions cut 6 bases from V and 5 bases from J, with 16 bases between.

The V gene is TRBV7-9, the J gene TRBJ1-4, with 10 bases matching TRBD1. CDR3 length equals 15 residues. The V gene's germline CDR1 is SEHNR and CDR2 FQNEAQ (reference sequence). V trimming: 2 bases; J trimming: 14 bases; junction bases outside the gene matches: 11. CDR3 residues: CASSLTGTGARGLFF. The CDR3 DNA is TGTGCCAGCAGCTTAACCGGGACAGGGGCTCGGGGGCTGTTTTTT. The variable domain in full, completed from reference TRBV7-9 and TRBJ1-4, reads DTGVSQNPRHKITKRGQNVTFRCDPISEHNRLYWYRQTLGQGPEFLTYFQNEAQLEKSRLLSDRFSAERPKGSFSTLEIQRTEQGDSAMYLCASSLTGTGARGLFFGSGTQLSVL.

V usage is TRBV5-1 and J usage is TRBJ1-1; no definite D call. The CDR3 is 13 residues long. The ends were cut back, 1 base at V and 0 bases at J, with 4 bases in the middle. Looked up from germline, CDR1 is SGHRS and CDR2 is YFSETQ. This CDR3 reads CASSLLMNTEAFF. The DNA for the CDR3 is TGCGCCAGCAGCTTGCTCATGAACACTGAAGCTTTCTTT.

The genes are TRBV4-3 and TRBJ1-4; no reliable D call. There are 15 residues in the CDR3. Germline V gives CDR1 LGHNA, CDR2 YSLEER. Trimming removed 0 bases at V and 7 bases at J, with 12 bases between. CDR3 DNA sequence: TGCGCCAGCAGCCAAGATGCGGGGAGAGGTGAAAAACTGTTTTTT. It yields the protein CASSQDAGRGEKLFF.

CDR3 sequence reads: CASSVLGSSGNTIYF. CDR3 bases: TGTGCCAGCAGCGTATTAGGCTCCTCTGGAAACACCATATATTTT. J is TRBJ1-3 and V is TRBV9, with D hard to call. CDR3 length: 15 amino acids. Germline-derived CDR1 and CDR2 are SGDLS and YYNGEE. Trimming shortened V by 1 base and J by 0 bases, and 8 bases separated the two germline ends.

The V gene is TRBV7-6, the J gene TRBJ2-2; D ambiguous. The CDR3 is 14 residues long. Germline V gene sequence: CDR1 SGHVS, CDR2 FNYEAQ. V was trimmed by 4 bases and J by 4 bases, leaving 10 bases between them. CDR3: CASSSGPLTGELFF. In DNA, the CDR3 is TGTGCCAGCAGCTCGGGCCCACTCACCGGGGAGCTGTTTTTT. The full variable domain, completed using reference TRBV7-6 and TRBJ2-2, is GAGVSQSPRYKVTKRGQDVALRCDPISGHVSLYWYRQALGQGPEFLTYFNYEAQQDKSGLPNDRFSAERPEGSISTLTIQRTEQRDSAMYRCASSSGPLTGELFFGEGSRLTVL.

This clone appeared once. The CDR3 spells CASSHIYEQYF. The CDR3 DNA reads as TGTGCCAGCAGCCACATCTACGAGCAGTACTTC. This rearrangement joins TRBV11-2 to TRBJ2-7; D gene unclear. From germline, CDR1 is SGHAT and CDR2 FQNNGV. CDR3 length: 11 residues. Between the trimmed V and J ends, which lost 5 bases and 3 bases, there was a span of 5 bases.

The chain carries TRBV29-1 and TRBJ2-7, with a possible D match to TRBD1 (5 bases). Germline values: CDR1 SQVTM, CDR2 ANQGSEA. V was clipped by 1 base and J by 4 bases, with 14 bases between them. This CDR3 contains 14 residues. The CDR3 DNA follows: TGCAGCGTTGAAGTAACTGGTGGGGCTTACGAGCAGTACTTC. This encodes CSVEVTGGAYEQYF.

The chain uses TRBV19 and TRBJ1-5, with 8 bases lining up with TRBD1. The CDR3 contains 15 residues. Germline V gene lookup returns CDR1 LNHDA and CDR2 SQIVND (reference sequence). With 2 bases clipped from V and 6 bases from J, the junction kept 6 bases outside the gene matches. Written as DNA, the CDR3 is TGTGCCAGTAGTATATCAGGACAGGGCGTTCAGCCCCAGCATTTT. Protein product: CASSISGQGVQPQHF. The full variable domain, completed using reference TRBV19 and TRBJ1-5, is DGGITQSPKYLFRKEGQNVTLSCEQNLNHDAMYWYRQDPGQGLRLIYYSQIVNDFQKGDIAEGYSVSREKKESFPLTVTSAQKNPTAFYLCASSISGQGVQPQHFGDGTRLSIL.

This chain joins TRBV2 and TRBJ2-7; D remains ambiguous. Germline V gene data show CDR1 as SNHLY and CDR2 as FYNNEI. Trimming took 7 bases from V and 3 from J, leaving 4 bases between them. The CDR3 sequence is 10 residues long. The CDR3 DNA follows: TGTGCCAGCAAAGGCTACGAGCAGTACTTC. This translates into CASKGYEQYF.

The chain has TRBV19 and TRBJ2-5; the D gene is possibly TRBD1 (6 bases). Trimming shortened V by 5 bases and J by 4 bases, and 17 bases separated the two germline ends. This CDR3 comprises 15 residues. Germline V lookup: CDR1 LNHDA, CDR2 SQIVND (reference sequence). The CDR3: CASSGAGTRIETQYF. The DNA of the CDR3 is TGTGCCAGTAGTGGCGCCGGGACAAGAATAGAGACCCAGTACTTC.

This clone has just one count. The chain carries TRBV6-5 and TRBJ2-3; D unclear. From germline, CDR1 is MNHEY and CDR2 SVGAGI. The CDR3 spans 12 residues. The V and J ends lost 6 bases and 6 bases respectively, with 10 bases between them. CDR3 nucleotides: TGTGCCAGCAGCGCGGTGGGTGATACGCAGTATTTT. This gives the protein CASSAVGDTQYF.

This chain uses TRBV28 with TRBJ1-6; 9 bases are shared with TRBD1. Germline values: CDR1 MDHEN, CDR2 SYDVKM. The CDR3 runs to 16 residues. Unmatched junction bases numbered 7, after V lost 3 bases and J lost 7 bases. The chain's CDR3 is CASSFGQGLINSPLHF. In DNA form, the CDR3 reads TGTGCCAGCAGTTTCGGACAGGGGTTAATCAATTCACCCCTCCACTTT.

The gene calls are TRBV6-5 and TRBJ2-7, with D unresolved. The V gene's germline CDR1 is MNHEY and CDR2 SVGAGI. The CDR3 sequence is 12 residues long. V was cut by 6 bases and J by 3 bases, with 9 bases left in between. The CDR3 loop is CASSLNRYEQYF. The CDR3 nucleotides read TGTGCCAGCAGCCTAAATCGCTACGAGCAGTACTTC.

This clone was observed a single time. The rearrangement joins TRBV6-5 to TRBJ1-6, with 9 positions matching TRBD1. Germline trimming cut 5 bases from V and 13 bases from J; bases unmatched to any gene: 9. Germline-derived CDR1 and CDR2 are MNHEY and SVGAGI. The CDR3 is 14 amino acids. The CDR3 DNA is TGTGCCAGCAGTACGGACAGGGGTATTAGTCCCCTCCACTTT. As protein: CASSTDRGISPLHF.